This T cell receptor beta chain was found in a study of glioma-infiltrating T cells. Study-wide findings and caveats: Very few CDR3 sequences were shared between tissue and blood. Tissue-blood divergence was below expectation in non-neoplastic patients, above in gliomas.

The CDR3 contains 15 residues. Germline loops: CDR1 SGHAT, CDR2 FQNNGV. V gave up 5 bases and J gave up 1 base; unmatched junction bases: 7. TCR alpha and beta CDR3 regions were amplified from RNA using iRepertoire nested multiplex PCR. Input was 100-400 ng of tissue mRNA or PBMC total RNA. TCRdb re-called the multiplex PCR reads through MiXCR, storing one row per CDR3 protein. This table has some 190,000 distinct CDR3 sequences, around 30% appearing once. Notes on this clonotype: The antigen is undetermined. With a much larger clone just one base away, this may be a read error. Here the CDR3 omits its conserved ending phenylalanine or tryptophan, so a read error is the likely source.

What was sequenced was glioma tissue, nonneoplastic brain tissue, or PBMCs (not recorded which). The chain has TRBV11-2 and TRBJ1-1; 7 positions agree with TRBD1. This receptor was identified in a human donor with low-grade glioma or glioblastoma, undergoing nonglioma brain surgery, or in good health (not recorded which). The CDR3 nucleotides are TGTGCCAGCAGCCTACGACAGGGTGGGAACACTGAAGCTTTCCTT. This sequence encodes CASSLRQGGNTEAFL.